This T cell receptor beta chain was sequenced for a study of cytomegalovirus exposure and HLA in healthy donors. 13 Jbeta primers and 60 Vbeta primers were used for the PCR. The method was immunoSEQ multiplex PCR; TCRdb's version includes in-frame clones alone and lacks a portion of them. The sample lists around 170,000 clones; about 85% were seen once. CDR1 and CDR2 (germline): SGHAT, FQNNGV. The germline V and J ends were trimmed by 1 base and 2 bases, with 6 bases remaining between them. The CDR3 has 15 residues. The study's findings and limits: When the data were analyzed later, several of the most significant clusters appeared to be linked to common viral pathogens. Later on, analysis showed that most CMV-associated TCR beta chains appeared to be HLA-restricted. V- and J-gene trimming of TCR beta was linked (in a later analysis) to a missense DCLRE1C variant. Productive rates of about 87% or about 30% were seen for most TCR beta V segments in an earlier analysis.

Of note for this clone: No antigen is known for it.

J is TRBJ2-6 and V is TRBV11-2, with D maybe TRBD1 (5 bases). The TCR was taken from a girl under 18 in good health and CMV-seropositive. The sample taken for sequencing was PBMCs. Written as DNA, the CDR3 is TGTGCCAGCAGCTTAGCAGGGACTGGGGCCAACGTCCTGACTTTC. Protein: CASSLAGTGANVLTF.